This TCR beta chain was recorded in a study of persistence of HIV-infected CD4 T cells. Study-wide context: Donors were ART-treated; their CMV- and Gag-responding CD4+ T cells were isolated. Donors had been on suppressive ART for a median of around eight years.

The immunoSEQ assay was version 4, run in survey mode. Data came from immunoSEQ multiplex PCR; TCRdb stores just in-frame clones and leaves some out. Here the sample spans 30,000 to 45,000 clones, over 80% being singletons. This clone was seen more than once but under ten times. The antigen remains undetermined. Whole-study findings and limits: Within sorted populations, more oligoclonal TCRs accompanied more oligoclonal proviruses.

Lysates of CMV-infected fibroblasts at around 10 ug/mL stimulated these cells. CD40L-negative CD69-negative CD45RO-high memory CD4+ T cells were sorted as populations depleted of antigen-responding cells. Donors were HIV-1-infected adults who began suppressive ART during chronic infection. The V gene's germline CDR1 is SGHVS and CDR2 FQNEAQ. V was trimmed by 5 bases and J by 5 bases, leaving 10 bases between them. This CDR3 has 13 amino acids. This sequence joins TRBV7-8 and TRBJ1-5; D remains ambiguous. Sequences were derived from CD4+ T cells sorted from PBMCs after roughly 18-hour stimulation, sampled from a patient who received antiretroviral therapy. The receptor was isolated from an adult man with HIV who was CMV-seropositive. CDR3 DNA sequence: TGTGCCAGCAGCCCCCCGGGAGATCAGCCCCAGCATTTT. Amino acids: CASSPPGDQPQHF.